Listed below are T cell receptor beta chains from one sample, sequenced in a study of T cells in localized non-small cell lung cancer. TCRdb's copy holds only in-frame clones and misses some; the assay was immunoSEQ multiplex PCR. The sample has about 40,000 clones; around 87% are singletons. Here the sequenced sample was peripheral blood, taken before any cancer treatment. The origin of the receptors is a man between 18 and 49 years old with stage I lung adenocarcinoma. Both conserved end residues are part of each CDR3. D genes are given only for firm matches. Clone size is given for some rows only: seen once, a few or many times, or a class if the clone is expanded.

abundance	d_gene	v_gene	j_gene	CDR3aa	CDR3nt
NA	TRBD1	TRBV11-1	TRBJ2-5	CASSEGQGRETQYF	TGTGCCAGCAGCGAAGGACAGGGGAGGGAGACCCAGTACTTC
NA	NA	TRBV6-1	TRBJ2-3	CASSPLTSTDTQYF	TGTGCCAGCAGTCCCCTGACTAGCACAGATACGCAGTATTTT
NA	TRBD1	TRBV7-9	TRBJ1-1	CASDRGPANTEAFF	TGTGCCAGCGACAGGGGCCCCGCGAACACTGAAGCTTTCTTT
NA	NA	TRBV28	TRBJ2-1	CASSLRQLYYNEQFF	TGTGCCAGCAGCTTAAGACAGCTTTACTACAATGAGCAGTTCTTC
NA	TRBD2	TRBV6-6	TRBJ2-1	CASSPRGLARNEQFF	TGTGCCAGCAGTCCCCGAGGACTAGCGAGGAATGAGCAGTTCTTC
NA	NA	TRBV30	TRBJ2-3	CAWRNPWGRPDTDTQYF	TGTGCCTGGAGGAACCCGTGGGGCAGGCCCGACACAGATACGCAGTATTTT
NA	NA	TRBV19	TRBJ2-7	CASSITRGAYEQYF	TGTGCCAGTAGTATCACCAGGGGAGCCTACGAGCAGTACTTC
NA	TRBD1	TRBV7-8	TRBJ1-5	CASSLATGQGVNSNQPQHF	TGTGCCAGCAGCTTAGCGACGGGACAGGGAGTCAATAGCAATCAGCCCCAGCATTTT
NA	NA	TRBV19	TRBJ1-6	CASSPNDGLSSPLHF	TGTGCCAGTAGTCCCAATGATGGGCTGAGTTCACCCCTCCACTTT
NA	NA	TRBV30	TRBJ1-3	CAWSAGGLASGNTIYF	TGTGCCTGGAGTGCCGGGGGACTGGCCTCTGGAAACACCATATATTTT
once	TRBD1	TRBV7-2	TRBJ1-4	CASRNRGGEGNEKLFF	TGTGCCAGCAGGAACAGGGGAGGGGAAGGGAATGAAAAACTGTTTTTT
few	TRBD2	TRBV5-5	TRBJ2-7	CASSLAGGDEQYF	TGTGCCAGCAGCTTGGCGGGGGGGGACGAGCAGTACTTC
NA	TRBD1	TRBV4-3	TRBJ2-4	CASSQDSRQGRLQYF	TGCGCCAGCAGCCAAGACTCCCGACAGGGGAGGCTTCAGTACTTC
NA	NA	TRBV11-1	TRBJ1-1	CASTDPPQGGTEAFF	TGTGCCAGCACTGATCCCCCACAGGGTGGAACTGAAGCTTTCTTT